The present T cell receptor (beta chain) was sequenced within a study of cytomegalovirus exposure and HLA in healthy donors. Study-wide results and limits: Based on reports, TCR beta sequences accurately predicted HLA-A and HLA-B alleles for most subjects. Apparent HLA restriction characterized most CMV-associated TCR beta chains in a later analysis.

CDR3 length: 14 residues. CDR1 and CDR2 from the germline V gene are MDHEN and SYDVKM. V trimming: 10 bases; J trimming: 4 bases; junction bases outside the gene matches: 12. About this clone itself: Its antigen is undetermined.

The PCR had 60 Vbeta and 13 Jbeta primers. The protocol was immunoSEQ multiplex PCR, while the TCRdb copy is restricted to in-frame clones and leaves out a portion. The sample contains about 130,000 clones, more than 80% of which appear only once. Sequences were obtained from PBMCs. This chain connects TRBV28 to TRBJ2-7; 8 bases fit TRBD1. This TCR derives from a woman aged 25 to 39 in good health and CMV-seropositive. This CDR3 is CATVSSDRGYEQYF. The CDR3, as DNA: TGTGCCACCGTATCCTCCGACAGGGGTTACGAGCAGTACTTC.